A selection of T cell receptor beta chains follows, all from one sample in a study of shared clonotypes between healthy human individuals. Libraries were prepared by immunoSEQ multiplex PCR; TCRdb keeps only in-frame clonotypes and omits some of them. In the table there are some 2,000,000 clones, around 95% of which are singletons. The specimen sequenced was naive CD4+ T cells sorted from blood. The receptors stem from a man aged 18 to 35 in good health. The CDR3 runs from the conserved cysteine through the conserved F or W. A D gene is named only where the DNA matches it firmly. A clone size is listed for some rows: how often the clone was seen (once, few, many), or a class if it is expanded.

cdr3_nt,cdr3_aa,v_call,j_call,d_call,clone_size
TGTGCCAGTCTTGGGCAGAACTATGGCTACACCTTC,CASLGQNYGYTF,TRBV28,TRBJ1-2,NA,NA
TGTGCCAGCAGCTTGATCCTGCGGAAAAACATTCAGTACTTC,CASSLILRKNIQYF,TRBV5-6,TRBJ2-4,NA,NA
TGTGCCAGCAGCTCGGGAAGGACTAGTTACAATGAGCAGTTCTTC,CASSSGRTSYNEQFF,TRBV11-2,TRBJ2-1,TRBD2,NA
TGTGCCAGCAGTGAACGGGTGGGGAGAGTTTCTAGCACAGATACGCAGTATTTT,CASSERVGRVSSTDTQYF,TRBV2,TRBJ2-3,NA,NA
TGTGCCAGCAAGTTGGGGGACAGGGGCGAGCAGTACTTC,CASKLGDRGEQYF,TRBV28,TRBJ2-7,TRBD1,NA
TGTGCCAGCAGACCTACAGGGGCCAATCAGCCCCAGCATTTT,CASRPTGANQPQHF,TRBV6-5,TRBJ1-5,TRBD1,once
TGTGCCAGCAGCGTAGAGGACAGGGGTCCCTACGAGCAGTACTTC,CASSVEDRGPYEQYF,TRBV9,TRBJ2-7,TRBD1,NA
TGTGCCAGCAGCTTGGATAGACAGGGCGGTCAGCCCCAGCATTTT,CASSLDRQGGQPQHF,TRBV5-6,TRBJ1-5,TRBD1,once
TGTGCCTCCCTACCTGGCCGCTACTCTGGGGCCAACGTCCTGACTTTC,CASLPGRYSGANVLTF,TRBV10-3,TRBJ2-6,NA,NA
TGTGCCAGCAGTAAAGGACAGCCGGGCTACAATGAGCAGTTCTTC,CASSKGQPGYNEQFF,TRBV2,TRBJ2-1,NA,NA
TGTGCTAGTGGTTTGGTAAGAGGGCAGGGGTTTAGCGCCGGGGAGCTGTTTTTT,CASGLVRGQGFSAGELFF,TRBV12-5,TRBJ2-2,NA,once
TGTGCCAGCAGCAGGGGGAAGGGCTCGAGCACAGATACGCAGTATTTT,CASSRGKGSSTDTQYF,TRBV21-1,TRBJ2-3,NA,NA
TGCGCCAGCAGCCTTTCAGGGGAGGGAGGCTATGGCTACACCTTC,CASSLSGEGGYGYTF,TRBV5-1,TRBJ1-2,NA,NA
TGTGCCGCCGCGAAGGTCCCGGGACAGGGGTTCGGAGATACGCAGTATTTT,CAAAKVPGQGFGDTQYF,TRBV10-3,TRBJ2-3,TRBD1,NA
TGTGCCAGCAGGGGCCCACTAGCACGCCGAGAGACCCAGTACTTC,CASRGPLARRETQYF,TRBV6-6,TRBJ2-5,NA,once
TGTGCCAGCAGCCGGACAGGGAGGGATAATGAAAAACTGTTTTTT,CASSRTGRDNEKLFF,TRBV5-4,TRBJ1-4,TRBD1,NA
TGTGCCAGCAGCTTGGTACAGCCGGAGACCCAGTACTTC,CASSLVQPETQYF,TRBV5-6,TRBJ2-5,NA,NA
TGCGCCAGCAGCCCCGGGGCGGACAGGGGGCACGAGCAGTACTTC,CASSPGADRGHEQYF,TRBV5-1,TRBJ2-7,TRBD1,NA
TGTGCCAGCAGCCCTCACCACACAGGGATTACAAATCAGCCCCAGCATTTT,CASSPHHTGITNQPQHF,TRBV5-6,TRBJ1-5,NA,NA
TGCGCCAGCAGCTTGTGGCTGCGACAGGTGGTTAATTCACCCCTCCACTTT,CASSLWLRQVVNSPLHF,TRBV5-1,TRBJ1-6,NA,NA
TGTGCCAGCAGCTTAGATAGGACGGTGGATGAGCAGTTCTTC,CASSLDRTVDEQFF,TRBV11-3,TRBJ2-1,NA,NA
TGCAGGTGGGGAACTGAAGCTTTCTTT,CRWGTEAFF,TRBV20-1,TRBJ1-1,NA,NA
TGTGCCAGCAGCATGACACGAGCGAACACCGGGGAGCTGTTTTTT,CASSMTRANTGELFF,TRBV28,TRBJ2-2,NA,NA
TGTGCCAGCAGCGTGAACCTGGGAGAAAAACTGTTTTTT,CASSVNLGEKLFF,TRBV5-6,TRBJ1-4,NA,NA
TGCGCCAGCAGCCAAAACCCTAGCATACTTCAAGAGACCCAGTACTTC,CASSQNPSILQETQYF,TRBV4-1,TRBJ2-5,NA,NA
TGTGCCAGCAGCCAAGATGGGGGGAGCCAGTTCATGAACACTGAAGCTTTCTTT,CASSQDGGSQFMNTEAFF,TRBV4-2,TRBJ1-1,NA,NA
TGTGCCAGCTCACTATCACTTTCCTACGAGCAGTACTTC,CASSLSLSYEQYF,TRBV18,TRBJ2-7,NA,NA
TGTGCCAGCTCATGGAGGACTGGAGACAATGAGCAGTTCTTC,CASSWRTGDNEQFF,TRBV18,TRBJ2-1,NA,once
TGTGCCAGCAGTCGGGACATTACCCCCGGGGAGCTGTTTTTT,CASSRDITPGELFF,TRBV6-5,TRBJ2-2,NA,once
TGCGCCAGCAGCCAAGCTGCAGGCCCGATGTCGTACGAGCAGTACTTC,CASSQAAGPMSYEQYF,TRBV4-1,TRBJ2-7,NA,NA
TGTGCCAGCAGGTACGGACCCATCGTACCCCTCCACTTT,CASRYGPIVPLHF,TRBV28,TRBJ1-6,NA,NA
TGTGCCAGCAGTTACGCCAAAGACTACGAGCAGTACTTC,CASSYAKDYEQYF,TRBV6-6,TRBJ2-7,NA,NA
TGTGCCAGCTCCCGGGACAGGGTTGTCGAGCAGTACTTC,CASSRDRVVEQYF,TRBV6-1,TRBJ2-7,TRBD1,once
TGTGCCAGCAGAGTAGGGCCCGGGACAACGAATGAAAAACTGTTTTTT,CASRVGPGTTNEKLFF,TRBV5-6,TRBJ1-4,NA,NA